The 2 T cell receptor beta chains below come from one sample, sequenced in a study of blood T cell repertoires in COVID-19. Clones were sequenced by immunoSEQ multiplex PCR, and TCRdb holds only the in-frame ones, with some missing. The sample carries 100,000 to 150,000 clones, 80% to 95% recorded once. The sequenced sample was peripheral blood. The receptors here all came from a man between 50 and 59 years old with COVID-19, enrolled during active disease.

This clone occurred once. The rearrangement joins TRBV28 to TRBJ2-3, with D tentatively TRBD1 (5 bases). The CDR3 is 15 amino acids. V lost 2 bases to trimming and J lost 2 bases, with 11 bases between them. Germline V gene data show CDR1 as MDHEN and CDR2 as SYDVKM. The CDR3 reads CASSLTGPATDTQYF. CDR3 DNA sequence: TGTGCCAGCAGTTTAACAGGCCCCGCCACAGATACGCAGTATTTT.

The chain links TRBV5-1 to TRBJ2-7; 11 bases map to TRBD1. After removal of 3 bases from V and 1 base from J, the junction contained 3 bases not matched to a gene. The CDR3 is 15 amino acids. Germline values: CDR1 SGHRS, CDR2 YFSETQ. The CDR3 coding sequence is TGCGCCAGCAGCTCCGGGACAGGGGGGTCCTACGAGCAGTACTTC. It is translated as CASSSGTGGSYEQYF. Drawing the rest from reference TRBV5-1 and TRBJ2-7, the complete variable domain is KAGVTQTPRYLIKTRGQQVTLSCSPISGHRSVSWYQQTPGQGLQFLFEYFSETQRNKGNFPGRFSGRQFSNSRSEMNVSTLELGDSALYLCASSSGTGGSYEQYFGPGTRLTVT.